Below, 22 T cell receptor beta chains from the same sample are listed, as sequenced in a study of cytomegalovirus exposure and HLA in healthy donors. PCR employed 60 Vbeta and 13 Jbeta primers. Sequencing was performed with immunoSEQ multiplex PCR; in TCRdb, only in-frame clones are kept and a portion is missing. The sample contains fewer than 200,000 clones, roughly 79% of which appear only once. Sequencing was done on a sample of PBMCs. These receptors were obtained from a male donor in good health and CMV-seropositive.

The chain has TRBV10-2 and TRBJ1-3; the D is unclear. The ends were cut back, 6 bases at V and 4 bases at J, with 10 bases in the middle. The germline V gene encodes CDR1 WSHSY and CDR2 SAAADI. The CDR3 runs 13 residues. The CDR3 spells CASSPGPGNTIYF. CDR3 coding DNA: TGCGCCAGCAGCCCAGGCCCGGGAAACACCATATATTTT.

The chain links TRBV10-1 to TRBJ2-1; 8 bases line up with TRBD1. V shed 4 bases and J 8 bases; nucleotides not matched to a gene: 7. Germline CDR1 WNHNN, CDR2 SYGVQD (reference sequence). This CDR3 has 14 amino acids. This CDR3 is CASSGPRGLDEQFF. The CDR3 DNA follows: TGCGCCAGCAGTGGCCCCAGGGGGCTGGATGAGCAGTTCTTC.

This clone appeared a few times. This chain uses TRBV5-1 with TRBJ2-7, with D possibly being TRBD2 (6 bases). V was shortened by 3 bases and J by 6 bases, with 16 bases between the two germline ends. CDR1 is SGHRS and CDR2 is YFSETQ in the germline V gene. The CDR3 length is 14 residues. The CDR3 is CASSSPGVTREQYF. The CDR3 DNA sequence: TGCGCCAGCAGCTCGCCGGGAGTGACGCGCGAGCAGTACTTC.

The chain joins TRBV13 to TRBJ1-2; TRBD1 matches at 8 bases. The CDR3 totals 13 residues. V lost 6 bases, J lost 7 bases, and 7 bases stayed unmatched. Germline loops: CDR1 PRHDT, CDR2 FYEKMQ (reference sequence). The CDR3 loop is CASRWQGASGYTF. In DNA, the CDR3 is TGTGCCAGCAGATGGCAGGGGGCGAGTGGCTACACCTTC.

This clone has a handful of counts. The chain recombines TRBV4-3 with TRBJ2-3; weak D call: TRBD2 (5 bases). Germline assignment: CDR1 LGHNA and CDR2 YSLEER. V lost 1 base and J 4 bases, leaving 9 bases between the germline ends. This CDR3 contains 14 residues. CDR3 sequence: CASSQAGLADTQYF. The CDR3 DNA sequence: TGCGCCAGCAGCCAAGCCGGACTGGCAGATACGCAGTATTTT.

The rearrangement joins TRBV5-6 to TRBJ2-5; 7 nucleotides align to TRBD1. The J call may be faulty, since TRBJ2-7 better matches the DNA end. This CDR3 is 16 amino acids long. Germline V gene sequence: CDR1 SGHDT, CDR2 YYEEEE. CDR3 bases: TGTGCCAGCAGCCCCCACAGGGGTCCGAGCTCCTACGAGCAGTACTTC. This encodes CASSPHRGPSSYEQYF.

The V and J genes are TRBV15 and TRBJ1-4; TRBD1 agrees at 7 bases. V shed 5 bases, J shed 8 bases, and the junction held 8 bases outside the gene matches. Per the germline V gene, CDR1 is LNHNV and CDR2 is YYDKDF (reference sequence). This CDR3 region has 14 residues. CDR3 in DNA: TGTGCCACCAGCCCGACAGGGAAGGGAGAAAAACTGTTTTTT. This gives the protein CATSPTGKGEKLFF.

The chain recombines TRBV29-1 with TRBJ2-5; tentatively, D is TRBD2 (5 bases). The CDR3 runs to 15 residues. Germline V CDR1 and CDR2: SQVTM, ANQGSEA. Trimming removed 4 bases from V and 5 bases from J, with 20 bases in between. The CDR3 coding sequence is TGCAGCGTTGGGGAAAGGCGGGTCCCGGGGGAGACCCAGTACTTC. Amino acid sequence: CSVGERRVPGETQYF.

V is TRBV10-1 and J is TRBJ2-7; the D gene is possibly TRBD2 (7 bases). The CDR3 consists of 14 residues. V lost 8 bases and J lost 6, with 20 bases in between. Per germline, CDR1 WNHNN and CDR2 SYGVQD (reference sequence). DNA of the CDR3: TGCGCCAGCTCATCAGAGGGGGGGTCCCTCGAGCAGTACTTC. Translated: CASSSEGGSLEQYF.

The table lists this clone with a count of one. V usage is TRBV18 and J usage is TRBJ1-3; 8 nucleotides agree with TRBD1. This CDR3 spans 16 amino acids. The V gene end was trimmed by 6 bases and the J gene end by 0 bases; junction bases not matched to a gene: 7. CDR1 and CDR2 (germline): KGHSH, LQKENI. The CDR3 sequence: CASSLRGPLSGNTIYF. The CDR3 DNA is TGTGCCAGCTCCCTCAGGGGGCCACTCTCTGGAAACACCATATATTTT.

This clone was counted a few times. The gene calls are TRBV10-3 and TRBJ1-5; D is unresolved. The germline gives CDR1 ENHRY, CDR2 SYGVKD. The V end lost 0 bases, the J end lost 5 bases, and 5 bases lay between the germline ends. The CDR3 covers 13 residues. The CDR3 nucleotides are TGTGCCATCAGTGAGTCCGAGTATCAGCCCCAGCATTTT. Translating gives CAISESEYQPQHF.

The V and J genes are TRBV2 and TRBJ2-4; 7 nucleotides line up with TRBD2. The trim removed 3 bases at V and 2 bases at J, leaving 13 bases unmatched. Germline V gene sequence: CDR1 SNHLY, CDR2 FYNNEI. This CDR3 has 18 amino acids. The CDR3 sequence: CASSEGGGSLKSKNIQYF. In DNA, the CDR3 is TGTGCCAGCAGTGAGGGGGGGGGAAGTCTAAAATCCAAAAACATTCAGTACTTC.

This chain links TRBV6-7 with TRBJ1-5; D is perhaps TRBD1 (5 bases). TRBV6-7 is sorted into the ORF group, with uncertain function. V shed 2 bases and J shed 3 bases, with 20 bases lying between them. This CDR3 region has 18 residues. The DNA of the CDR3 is TGTGCCAGCAGTTACAGGGGTTCGGCAATGTCTTACAATCAGCCCCAGCATTTT. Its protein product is CASSYRGSAMSYNQPQHF.

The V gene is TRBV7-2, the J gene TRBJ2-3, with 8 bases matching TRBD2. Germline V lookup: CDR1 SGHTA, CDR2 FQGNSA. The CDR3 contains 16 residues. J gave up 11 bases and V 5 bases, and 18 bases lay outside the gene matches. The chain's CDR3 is CASSQLGGALQSEQYF. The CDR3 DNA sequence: TGTGCCAGCAGCCAACTCGGGGGGGCCCTTCAGTCCGAGCAGTATTTT. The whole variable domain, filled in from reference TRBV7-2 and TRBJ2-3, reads GAGVSQSPSNKVTEKGKDVELRCDPISGHTALYWYRQSLGQGLEFLIYFQGNSAPDKSGLPSDRFSAERTGGSVSTLTIQRTQQEDSAVYLCASSQLGGALQSEQYFGPGTRLTVL.

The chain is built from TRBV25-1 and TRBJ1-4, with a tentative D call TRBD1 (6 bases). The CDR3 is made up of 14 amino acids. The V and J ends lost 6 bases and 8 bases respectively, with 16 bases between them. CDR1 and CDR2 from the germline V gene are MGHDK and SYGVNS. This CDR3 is CASRTGLLGEKLFF. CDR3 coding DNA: TGTGCCAGCAGGACAGGCCTACTGGGCGAAAAACTGTTTTTT.

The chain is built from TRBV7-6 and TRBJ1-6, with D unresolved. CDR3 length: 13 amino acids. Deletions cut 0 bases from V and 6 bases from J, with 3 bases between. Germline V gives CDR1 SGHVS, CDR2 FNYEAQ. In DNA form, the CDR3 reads TGTGCCAGCAGCTTAGCCGGTAATTCACCCCTCCACTTT. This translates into CASSLAGNSPLHF.

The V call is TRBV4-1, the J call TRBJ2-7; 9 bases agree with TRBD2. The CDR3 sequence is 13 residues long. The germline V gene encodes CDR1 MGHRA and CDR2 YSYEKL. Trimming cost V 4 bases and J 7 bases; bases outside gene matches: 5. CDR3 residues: CASSPSGAGEQYF. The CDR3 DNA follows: TGCGCCAGCAGCCCTAGCGGGGCTGGAGAGCAGTACTTC.

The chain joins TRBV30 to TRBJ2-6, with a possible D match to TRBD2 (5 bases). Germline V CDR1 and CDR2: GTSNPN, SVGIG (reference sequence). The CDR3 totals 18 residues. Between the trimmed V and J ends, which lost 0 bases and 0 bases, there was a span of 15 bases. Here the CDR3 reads CAWSVLRRTFSGANVLTF. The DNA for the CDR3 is TGTGCCTGGAGTGTACTACGAAGGACTTTCTCTGGGGCCAACGTCCTGACTTTC.

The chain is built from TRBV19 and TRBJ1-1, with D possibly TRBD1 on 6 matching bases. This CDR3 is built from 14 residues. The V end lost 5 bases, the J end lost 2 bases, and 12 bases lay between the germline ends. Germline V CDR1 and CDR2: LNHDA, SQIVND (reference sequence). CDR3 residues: CASSASGENTEAFF. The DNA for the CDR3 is TGTGCCAGTAGTGCGTCAGGGGAAAACACTGAAGCTTTCTTT.

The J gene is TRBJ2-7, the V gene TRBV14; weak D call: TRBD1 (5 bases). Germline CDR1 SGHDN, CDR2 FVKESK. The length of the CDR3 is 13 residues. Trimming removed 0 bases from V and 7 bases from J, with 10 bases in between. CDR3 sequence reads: CASSQESGREQYF. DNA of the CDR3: TGTGCCAGCAGCCAAGAATCAGGGCGTGAGCAGTACTTC.

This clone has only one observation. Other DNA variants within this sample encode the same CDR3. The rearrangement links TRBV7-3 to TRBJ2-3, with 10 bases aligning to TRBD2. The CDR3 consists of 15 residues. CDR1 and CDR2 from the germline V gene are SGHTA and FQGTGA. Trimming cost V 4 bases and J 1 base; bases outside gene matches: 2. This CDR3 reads CASSSSGGGTDTQYF. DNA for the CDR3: TGTGCCAGCAGCTCTAGCGGGGGAGGCACAGATACGCAGTATTTT.

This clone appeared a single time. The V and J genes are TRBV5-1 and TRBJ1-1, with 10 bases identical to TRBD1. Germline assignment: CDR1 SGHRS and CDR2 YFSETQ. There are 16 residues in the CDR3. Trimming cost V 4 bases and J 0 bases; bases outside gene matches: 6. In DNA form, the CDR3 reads TGCGCCAGCAGCCCCGGGACAGGGGTCATGAACACTGAAGCTTTCTTT. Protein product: CASSPGTGVMNTEAFF.